This T cell receptor (beta chain) stems from a study of human T cells and chemical hapten exposure. Broader study findings: Once DPC sensitization occurred, TCRs above 1 in 1000 frequency showed no change. Expanded TCRs produced significantly more large CDR3 similarity clusters than controls did.

TCRdb processed the RACE reads anew with MiXCR; each CDR3 protein has one entry. The table lists just under 60,000 distinct CDR3 sequences, roughly 12% of them singletons. This clonotype was counted at least ten times. What it binds is not known. Described time point: patch test 3, about 24 weeks after DPC sensitization. Treatment meaning: therapeutic diphenylcyclopropenone sensitization with weekly scalp DPC. The study extracted total RNA from unfractionated whole blood. The TCR originated in a man between 25 and 39 years old with alopecia areata. Some clones in this sample may be carry-over from other donors' samples. The specimen comprised whole blood, sampled in connection with sensitization to the hapten diphenylcyclopropenone (DPC).

CDR3 nucleotides: TGTGCCAGCAGCGCAGGACGTCTGGACTATGGCTACACCTTC. Amino acids: CASSAGRLDYGYTF. The J gene is TRBJ1-2, the V gene TRBV9; no firm D call. Germline assignment: CDR1 SGDLS and CDR2 YYNGEE. V was pared by 3 bases and J by 3 bases, with 12 bases between. The CDR3 sequence is 14 residues long.